The clone carrying this T cell receptor (beta chain) was detected many times. Its antigen is as yet unknown. The V segment lost 0 bases and the J segment 7 bases; nucleotides outside the gene matches: 5. CDR3 length: 15 amino acids. Germline CDR1 is SGDLS and CDR2 is YYNGEE. Pregnant or lactating patients were excluded, as were those with uncontrolled infection or other autoimmune disease. Diagnosing involved the use of clinical symptoms, serum thyroxine and TRAb, thyroid ultrasound and orbital computed tomography. TCR beta CDR3 region amplification was performed from RNA transcripts. The TCR CDR3 was amplified in a first-round RT-PCR using the HTBI primer set. TCRdb used MiXCR to reprocess the multiplex PCR reads, holding one entry per CDR3 protein. The sample yields fewer than 700,000 distinct CDR3 sequences, more than 15% seen once. The data stem from a study of T cells in Graves' hyperthyroidism and ophthalmopathy. Study overall: Peripheral blood was acquired at first diagnosis, ahead of any therapy whatsoever.

Findings and caveats of the study: Blood samples included most of the expanded thyroid clonotypes exceeding 0.001.

This chain connects TRBV9 to TRBJ2-7, with TRBD1 identical over 12 bases. This TCR derives from a woman aged 18-29 years with Graves' ophthalmopathy. The sample comprised blood. The CDR3 is CASSVDGDRGQEQYF. The CDR3 coding sequence is TGTGCCAGCAGCGTAGACGGGGACAGGGGGCAAGAGCAGTACTTC.